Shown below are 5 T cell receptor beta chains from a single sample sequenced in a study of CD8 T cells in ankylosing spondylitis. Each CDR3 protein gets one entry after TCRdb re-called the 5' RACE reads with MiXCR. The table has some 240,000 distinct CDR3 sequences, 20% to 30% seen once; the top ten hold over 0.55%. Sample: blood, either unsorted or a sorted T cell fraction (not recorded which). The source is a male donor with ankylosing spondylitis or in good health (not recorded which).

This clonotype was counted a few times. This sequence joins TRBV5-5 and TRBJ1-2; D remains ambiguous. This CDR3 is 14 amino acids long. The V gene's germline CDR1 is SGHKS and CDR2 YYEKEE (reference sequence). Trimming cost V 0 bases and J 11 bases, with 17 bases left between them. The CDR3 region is CASSLGTREWGYTF. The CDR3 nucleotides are TGTGCCAGCAGCTTGGGAACGAGGGAATGGGGATACACCTTC.

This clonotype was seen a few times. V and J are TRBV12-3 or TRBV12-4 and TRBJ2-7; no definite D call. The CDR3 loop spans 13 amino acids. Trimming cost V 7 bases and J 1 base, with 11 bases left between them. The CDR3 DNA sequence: TGTGCCAGCACCCGCTCTGAGTCCTACGAGCAGTACTTC. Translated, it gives CASTRSESYEQYF.

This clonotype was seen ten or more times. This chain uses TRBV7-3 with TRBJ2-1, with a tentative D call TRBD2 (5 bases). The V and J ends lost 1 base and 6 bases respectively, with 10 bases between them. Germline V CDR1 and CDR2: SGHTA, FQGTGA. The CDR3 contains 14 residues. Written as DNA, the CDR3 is TGTGCCAGCAGCTTAAGCCCCGGGGTCAATGAGCAGTTCTTC. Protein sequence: CASSLSPGVNEQFF. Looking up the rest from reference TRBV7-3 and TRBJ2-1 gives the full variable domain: GAGVSQTPSNKVTEKGKYVELRCDPISGHTALYWYRQSLGQGPEFLIYFQGTGAADDSGLPNDRFFAVRPEGSVSTLKIQRTERGDSAVYLCASSLSPGVNEQFFGPGTRLTVL.

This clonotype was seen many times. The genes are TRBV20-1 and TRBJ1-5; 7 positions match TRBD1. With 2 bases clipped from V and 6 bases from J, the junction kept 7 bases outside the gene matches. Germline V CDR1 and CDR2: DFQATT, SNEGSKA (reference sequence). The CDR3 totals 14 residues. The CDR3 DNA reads TGCAGTGCTAGACAAGGGGGCGCAACTCAGCCCCAGCATTTT. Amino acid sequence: CSARQGGATQPQHF.

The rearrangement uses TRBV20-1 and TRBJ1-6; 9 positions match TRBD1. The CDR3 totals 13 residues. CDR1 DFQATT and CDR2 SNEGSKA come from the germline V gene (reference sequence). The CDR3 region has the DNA TGCGCAAACACAGGGGGCTCTAATTCACCCCTCCACTTT. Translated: CANTGGSNSPLHF.